These T cell receptor beta chains were read from a single sample in a study of shared clonotypes between healthy human individuals. This table comes from immunoSEQ multiplex PCR, and its TCRdb copy is limited to in-frame clones, with some not included. This sample has approximately 2,000,000 clones, with 93% found just once. Sequenced sample: naive CD8+ T cells from PBMCs. The receptors shown here come from a man younger than 35 in good health. Some clones in this sample may be carry-over from other donors' samples. Each CDR3 is given with its conserved first and last residue. The D gene is left open where the match is weak. Not every row has a clone size; where given, it reads once, few, many or a size class.

cdr3_aa	cdr3_nt	cdr3_length	v_call	clone_size	d_call	j_call
CASSEAPGRAYEQYF	TGTGCCAGCAGTGAAGCACCGGGACGAGCCTACGAGCAGTACTTC	15	TRBV6-1	.	.	TRBJ2-7
CASNPSRAYEQYF	TGTGCCAGCAACCCCAGCAGGGCCTACGAGCAGTACTTC	13	TRBV28	.	.	TRBJ2-7
CSAGTGGNYGYTF	TGCAGCGCCGGGACGGGAGGGAACTATGGCTACACCTTC	13	TRBV29-1	.	.	TRBJ1-2
CASSSRDSKEQFF	TGCGCCAGCAGCTCCCGTGACTCAAAGGAGCAGTTCTTC	13	TRBV10-1	.	.	TRBJ2-1
CASSPVRVAGEQYF	TGTGCCAGCAGCCCCGTAAGGGTGGCGGGTGAGCAGTACTTC	14	TRBV13	.	.	TRBJ2-7
CASSAHSSRETQYF	TGTGCCAGCAGCGCTCATTCCTCCAGAGAGACCCAGTACTTC	14	TRBV9	.	.	TRBJ2-5
CSVAGTGNHGYTF	TGCAGCGTTGCCGGGACAGGGAATCATGGCTACACCTTC	13	TRBV29-1	.	TRBD1	TRBJ1-2
CASSLVGGAGNTIYF	TGTGCCAGCAGCTTAGTCGGGGGCGCTGGAAACACCATATATTTT	15	TRBV7-9	once	.	TRBJ1-3
CAISEAPRGEQYF	TGTGCCATCAGTGAAGCGCCCCGGGGCGAGCAGTACTTC	13	TRBV10-3	.	.	TRBJ2-7
CASSLQGLGEAEQFF	TGTGCCAGCAGCTTACAGGGCTTAGGGGAGGCCGAGCAGTTCTTC	15	TRBV7-9	.	.	TRBJ2-1
CASSQDPGTVEEKLFF	TGTGCCAGCAGCCAAGATCCCGGGACAGTCGAGGAAAAACTGTTTTTT	16	TRBV14	.	TRBD1	TRBJ1-4
CASRELTAPSYEQYF	TGTGCCAGCAGAGAACTTACGGCACCCTCCTACGAGCAGTACTTC	15	TRBV28	.	.	TRBJ2-7
CASSLAGPRPGETQYF	TGTGCCAGCAGCTTAGCAGGGCCACGACCGGGGGAGACCCAGTACTTC	16	TRBV7-7	.	.	TRBJ2-5
CASSASGTTTYNEQFF	TGTGCCAGCAGCGCGTCCGGGACTACTACCTACAATGAGCAGTTCTTC	16	TRBV7-8	.	TRBD2	TRBJ2-1
CASSEEGLKETQYF	TGTGCCAGCAGTGAGGAGGGGCTAAAAGAGACCCAGTACTTC	14	TRBV6-1	.	.	TRBJ2-5
CASSVRGASGKETQYF	TGTGCCAGCAGCGTAAGGGGAGCCAGCGGGAAGGAGACCCAGTACTTC	16	TRBV9	.	TRBD2	TRBJ2-5
CASRRREGYNEQFF	TGTGCCAGCAGGCGCCGGGAAGGTTACAATGAGCAGTTCTTC	14	TRBV27	once	.	TRBJ2-1
CASSPYPGAGTSGGYEQYF	TGTGCCAGCAGTCCCTATCCAGGGGCTGGGACTAGCGGGGGCTACGAGCAGTACTTC	19	TRBV27	.	TRBD2	TRBJ2-7
CSAGAEQYF	TGCAGTGCGGGCGCCGAGCAGTACTTC	9	TRBV20-1	.	.	TRBJ2-7
CAWKDGYNSPLHF	TGTGCCTGGAAGGACGGATATAATTCACCCCTCCACTTT	13	TRBV30	.	.	TRBJ1-6
CASSLGFSYEQYF	TGTGCCAGCAGCTTAGGATTCTCCTACGAGCAGTACTTC	13	TRBV5-8	.	.	TRBJ2-7
CASSERNGSPGELFF	TGCGCCAGCAGTGAGCGAAACGGGAGTCCCGGGGAGCTGTTTTTT	15	TRBV10-2	.	.	TRBJ2-2
CASSSVPGQGTGEKLFF	TGTGCCAGTAGCTCGGTCCCGGGACAGGGGACCGGTGAAAAACTGTTTTTT	17	TRBV19	.	TRBD1	TRBJ1-4
CASSTGTSPLEQYF	TGTGCCAGCAGCACCGGGACTAGCCCCTTGGAGCAGTACTTC	14	TRBV27	.	TRBD2	TRBJ2-7
CSVEGPSDTTYEQYF	TGCAGCGTTGAAGGCCCCTCCGATACGACCTACGAGCAGTACTTC	15	TRBV29-1	once	.	TRBJ2-7
CASSLYGTSLGYEQYF	TGTGCCAGCAGTTTATACGGGACAAGTCTAGGCTACGAGCAGTACTTC	16	TRBV27	.	.	TRBJ2-7
CASSYTVNNEQFF	TGTGCCAGCTCCTACACGGTTAACAATGAGCAGTTCTTC	13	TRBV28	.	.	TRBJ2-1
CASSVGTTDTQYF	TGTGCCAGCAGCGTAGGGACCACAGATACGCAGTATTTT	13	TRBV9	few	.	TRBJ2-3
CASSPNDGSNEQFF	TGTGCCAGCAGTCCAAACGACGGGTCGAATGAGCAGTTCTTC	14	TRBV28	.	.	TRBJ2-1
CASSPRGESSYEQYF	TGTGCCAGCAGCCCCCGCGGCGAAAGCTCCTACGAGCAGTACTTC	15	TRBV9	.	.	TRBJ2-7
CASSFSTGEAIYEQYF	TGTGCCAGCAGTTTCAGTACAGGGGAGGCGATCTACGAGCAGTACTTC	16	TRBV6-5	.	.	TRBJ2-7
CASSLGISYNEQFF	TGTGCCAGCAGCTTAGGTATCTCCTACAATGAGCAGTTCTTC	14	TRBV7-9	.	.	TRBJ2-1
CASSLISDNYEQYF	TGTGCCAGCAGCTTAATATCGGATAACTACGAGCAGTACTTC	14	TRBV5-5	.	.	TRBJ2-7
CASSLWSTNEKLFF	TGTGCCAGCAGTTTATGGAGCACTAATGAAAAACTGTTTTTT	14	TRBV28	.	.	TRBJ1-4
CASGQGNEAFF	TGTGCCAGCGGACAGGGGAATGAAGCTTTCTTT	11	TRBV27	few	TRBD1	TRBJ1-1
CASSDQGGQGTDTQYF	TGTGCCAGCAGTGATCAGGGGGGACAGGGCACAGATACGCAGTATTTT	16	TRBV6-4	.	TRBD1	TRBJ2-3
CASTNDSLTMGTDTQYF	TGTGCCAGCACTAACGACTCTCTGACGATGGGCACAGATACGCAGTATTTT	17	TRBV18	.	.	TRBJ2-3
CASSTKPRGGGPYNEQFF	TGTGCCAGCAGCACGAAGCCCCGGGGGGGAGGGCCCTACAATGAGCAGTTCTTC	18	TRBV11-2	.	TRBD2	TRBJ2-1
CASSDRQMNTEAFF	TGTGCCAGCAGCGATAGACAAATGAACACTGAAGCTTTCTTT	14	TRBV7-9	once	.	TRBJ1-1
CASSLAMVPGELFF	TGTGCCAGCAGCTTAGCGATGGTTCCCGGGGAGCTGTTTTTT	14	TRBV7-6	.	.	TRBJ2-2
CASRLRAWSYNEQFF	TGTGCCAGCAGGCTGAGGGCCTGGTCCTACAATGAGCAGTTCTTC	15	TRBV28	.	.	TRBJ2-1
CASSFWVSGNTIYF	TGTGCCAGCAGTTTTTGGGTCTCTGGAAACACCATATATTTT	14	TRBV28	.	.	TRBJ1-3
CASSLEGDALGETQYF	TGTGCCAGCAGCTTAGAGGGGGACGCCCTCGGGGAGACCCAGTACTTC	16	TRBV7-3	once	.	TRBJ2-5
CASSLVGVAYEQYF	TGCGCCAGCAGCTTGGTGGGGGTCGCCTACGAGCAGTACTTC	14	TRBV5-1	once	.	TRBJ2-7
CASSGGTSGNYEQYF	TGCGCCAGCAGCGGCGGGACTAGCGGGAACTACGAGCAGTACTTC	15	TRBV5-1	once	TRBD2	TRBJ2-7
CASSSGQGHTEAFF	TGTGCCAGCAGCTCGGGACAGGGCCACACTGAAGCTTTCTTT	14	TRBV5-5	.	TRBD1	TRBJ1-1
CASSSRDQVFNTEAFF	TGTGCCAGCAGCTCGCGGGACCAGGTTTTTAACACTGAAGCTTTCTTT	16	TRBV7-2	once	.	TRBJ1-1
CASSAAPGTGRGNAYGYTF	TGTGCCAGCAGTGCCGCCCCGGGAACAGGCCGGGGGAACGCATATGGCTACACCTTC	19	TRBV6-1	.	.	TRBJ1-2
CASSPILDTQYF	TGTGCCAGCAGCCCTATCTTGGATACGCAGTATTTT	12	TRBV7-6	.	.	TRBJ2-3
CASSPRQAGYYEQYF	TGTGCCAGCAGCCCCCGACAGGCGGGTTACTACGAGCAGTACTTC	15	TRBV7-9	.	.	TRBJ2-7
CASSSSETQYF	TGCGCCAGCAGCTCATCCGAGACCCAGTACTTC	11	TRBV5-1	.	.	TRBJ2-5
CASRPTGVVWGYTF	TGTGCCAGCAGGCCGACAGGGGTCGTTTGGGGCTACACCTTC	14	TRBV6-1	.	TRBD1	TRBJ1-2
CASSYSQGGYEQYF	TGTGCCAGCAGTTACTCTCAGGGAGGTTACGAGCAGTACTTC	14	TRBV6-5	.	.	TRBJ2-7
CASSTNTEAFF	TGTGCCAGCAGCACGAACACTGAAGCTTTCTTT	11	TRBV2	.	.	TRBJ1-1
CAISESASGGPNSYNEQFF	TGTGCCATCAGTGAGTCGGCTAGCGGGGGGCCTAACTCCTACAATGAGCAGTTCTTC	19	TRBV10-3	.	TRBD2	TRBJ2-1
CASSPHRPPDRGFFGYTF	TGTGCCAGCAGTCCCCATCGCCCTCCGGACAGGGGGTTTTTTGGCTACACCTTC	18	TRBV28	.	TRBD1	TRBJ1-2
CASSPQPVSYNEQFF	TGTGCCAGCAGTCCCCAGCCGGTCTCCTACAATGAGCAGTTCTTC	15	TRBV28	.	.	TRBJ2-1
CASSSWGGSLGYTF	TGTGCCAGCAGCTCCTGGGGAGGGTCCCTTGGCTACACCTTC	14	TRBV5-4	.	.	TRBJ1-2
CASSGPGQSAYEQYF	TGTGCCAGCAGCGGCCCGGGACAGAGCGCCTACGAGCAGTACTTC	15	TRBV11-2	.	TRBD1	TRBJ2-7
CASGPVHEQFF	TGCGCCAGCGGACCGGTCCATGAGCAGTTCTTC	11	TRBV5-1	once	.	TRBJ2-1